This T cell receptor (beta chain) was identified in a study of regulatory T cells in long-lasting Graves disease. Time point in this sample: newly diagnosed GD, antithyroid drugs for less than 3 months. TCR sequences were obtained from RNA taken from PBMCs. Building the TCR beta libraries relied on iRepertoire HTBI primers, and CDR3 regions underwent Arm-PCR. TCRdb passed the multiplex PCR reads through MiXCR, listing each CDR3 protein once. The data show a few hundred thousand distinct CDR3 sequences, with roughly 15% seen just once and 23% held by the top ten. Per the germline V gene, CDR1 is KGHSH and CDR2 is LQKENI. The CDR3 consists of 16 residues. V trimming: 3 bases; J trimming: 4 bases; junction bases outside the gene matches: 6. This clonotype has just a few counts. This could be a read error, since a much larger clone is one nucleotide away. These data also formed part of another study, on T cells in Graves' hyperthyroidism and ophthalmopathy.

The sample in question was peripheral blood mononuclear cells (PBMCs), obtained at new diagnosis, from a patient treated with antithyroid drugs. This sequence was found in a woman between 18 and 29 years old with Graves disease. V gene TRBV18 combines with J gene TRBJ2-3; 11 nucleotides line up with TRBD2. This CDR3 is CASSPRTSGCADTQYF. CDR3 nucleotide sequence: TGTGCCAGCTCACCTAGGACTAGCGGGTGTGCAGATACGCAGTATTTT.